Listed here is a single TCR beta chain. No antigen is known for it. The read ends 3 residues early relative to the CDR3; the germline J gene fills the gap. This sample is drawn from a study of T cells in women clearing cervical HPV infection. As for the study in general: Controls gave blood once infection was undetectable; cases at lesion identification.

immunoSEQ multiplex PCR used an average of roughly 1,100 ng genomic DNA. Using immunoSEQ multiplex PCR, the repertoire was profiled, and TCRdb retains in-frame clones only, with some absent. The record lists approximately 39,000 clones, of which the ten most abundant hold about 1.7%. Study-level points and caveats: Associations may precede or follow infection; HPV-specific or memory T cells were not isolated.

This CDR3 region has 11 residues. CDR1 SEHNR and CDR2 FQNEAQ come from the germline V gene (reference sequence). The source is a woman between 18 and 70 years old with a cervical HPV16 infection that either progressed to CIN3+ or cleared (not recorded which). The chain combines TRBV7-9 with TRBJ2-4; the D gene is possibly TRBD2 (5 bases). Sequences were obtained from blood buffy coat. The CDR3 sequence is CASSKDAGQYF. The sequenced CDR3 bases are TGTGCCAGCAGCAAAGACGCGGGT.